These 20 T cell receptor beta chains came from one sample sequenced in a study of T cells in Graves' hyperthyroidism and ophthalmopathy. TCR beta CDR3 region amplification was performed from RNA transcripts. Initially, a first-round RT-PCR of the TCR CDR3 employed the HTBI primer set. A single record per CDR3 protein comes from TCRdb applying MiXCR to the multiplex PCR reads. Among approximately 520,000 distinct CDR3 sequences listed, less than 25% were seen once. Sequenced material: blood. All receptors derive from a man in his late teens or twenties with Graves' hyperthyroidism.

V gene TRBV20-1 combines with J gene TRBJ1-5; TRBD1 agrees at 7 bases. The CDR3 has 14 residues. CDR1 is DFQATT and CDR2 is SNEGSKA in the germline V gene (reference sequence). V gave up 3 bases and J gave up 7 bases; unmatched junction bases: 9. The CDR3 sequence is CSASRQGGGQPQHF. CDR3 in DNA: TGCAGTGCTAGTAGACAGGGAGGAGGACAGCCCCAGCATTTT.

This clonotype occurred many times. The rearrangement links TRBV11-2 to TRBJ2-5; D gene unclear. Trimming removed 4 bases at V and 5 bases at J, with 11 bases between. CDR1 is SGHAT and CDR2 is FQNNGV in the germline V gene. The CDR3 covers 13 residues. CDR3 nucleotides: TGTGCCAGCAGCTACCTTGGGTCCGAGACCCAGTACTTC. Residues: CASSYLGSETQYF. Full variable domain (rest looked up from reference TRBV11-2 and TRBJ2-5): EAGVAQSPRYKIIEKRQSVAFWCNPISGHATLYWYQQILGQGPKLLIQFQNNGVVDDSQLPKDRFSAERLKGVDSTLKIQPAKLEDSAVYLCASSYLGSETQYFGPGTRLLVL.

This clonotype was observed many times. The V gene is TRBV7-8, the J gene TRBJ2-7; 10 bases align to TRBD1. Germline lookup yields CDR1 SGHVS and CDR2 FQNEAQ. V trimming: 2 bases; J trimming: 3 bases; junction bases outside the gene matches: 4. The CDR3 is made up of 15 amino acids. As DNA, the CDR3 is TGTGCCAGCAGCTTAACTGGGACAGGGGTCTACGAGCAGTACTTC. Amino acid sequence: CASSLTGTGVYEQYF.

This clonotype was counted many times. The J gene is TRBJ1-1, the V gene TRBV12-3 or TRBV12-4; 7 nucleotides agree with TRBD1. The CDR3 contains 15 residues. V trimming: 5 bases; J trimming: 1 base; junction bases outside the gene matches: 7. The CDR3 DNA sequence: TGTGCCAGCAGTCTACGCAGGGGGTGGAACACTGAAGCTTTCTTT. It encodes CASSLRRGWNTEAFF.

The V gene is TRBV18, the J gene TRBJ1-1; 9 nucleotides align to TRBD1. The V gene's germline CDR1 is KGHSH and CDR2 LQKENI. Trimming removed 4 bases from V and 4 bases from J; junction bases left unmatched: 10. The CDR3 is 16 residues long. The CDR3 DNA follows: TGTGCCAGCTCACAGGGGGGACAGGGAAGCTTCACTGAAGCTTTCTTT. Its protein product is CASSQGGQGSFTEAFF.

There are a few counts of this clonotype. This chain uses TRBV4-1 with TRBJ1-2; D is uncertain. Trimming pared 1 base from V and 1 base from J, leaving 10 bases between. In germline, CDR1 is MGHRA, CDR2 YSYEKL. The CDR3 runs 15 residues. The CDR3 loop is CASSQALYSNYGYTF. The CDR3 nucleotides are TGCGCCAGCAGCCAAGCTTTGTACAGTAACTATGGCTACACCTTC.

There are many counts of this clonotype. The CDR3 DNA sequence: TGTGCCAGCAGGGGGACGGCCTCTGGAAACACCATATATTTT. Encoded protein: CASRGTASGNTIYF. The chain has TRBV12-3 or TRBV12-4 and TRBJ1-3, with a possible D match to TRBD1 (5 bases). The V end lost 6 bases, the J end lost 0 bases, and 9 bases lay between the germline ends. The CDR3 runs to 14 residues.

This clonotype was found many times. The CDR3 sequence: CASSSNTASGNTIYF. As DNA, the CDR3 is TGCGCCAGCAGCTCGAATACAGCCTCTGGAAACACCATATATTTT. This rearrangement joins TRBV5-1 to TRBJ1-3; D is unclear. In germline, CDR1 is SGHRS, CDR2 YFSETQ. The CDR3 is made up of 15 amino acids. V was pared by 3 bases and J by 0 bases, with 10 bases between.

This clonotype occurred many times. This chain joins TRBV12-3 or TRBV12-4 and TRBJ1-1; D remains ambiguous. This CDR3 is 14 amino acids long. V was pared by 6 bases and J by 3 bases, with 14 bases between. The CDR3 sequence: CASRLPNGDTEAFF. DNA for the CDR3: TGTGCCAGCAGACTGCCAAACGGGGACACTGAAGCTTTCTTT.

This clonotype occurred many times. The chain links TRBV6-1 to TRBJ1-5; 7 nucleotides align to TRBD1. V shed 6 bases and J 2 bases; nucleotides not matched to a gene: 10. The CDR3 is 16 residues long. Germline loops: CDR1 MNHNS, CDR2 SASEGT. CDR3 sequence (DNA): TGTGCCAGCAGCCGGGACAGTGGAAGGGGCAATCAGCCCCAGCATTTT. Protein sequence: CASSRDSGRGNQPQHF.

This clonotype showed up many times. The rearrangement joins TRBV24-1 to TRBJ2-5, with a tentative D call TRBD1 (6 bases). The CDR3 length is 17 residues. The germline V and J ends were trimmed by 0 bases and 1 base, with 14 bases remaining between them. Germline CDR1 and CDR2: KGHDR and SFDVKD. The CDR3 DNA sequence: TGTGCCACCAGTGATTTGCATCCTGGGACACGCCAAGAGACCCAGTACTTC. Amino acid sequence: CATSDLHPGTRQETQYF.

In this sample, this clonotype turned up many times. The chain employs TRBV28 and TRBJ1-3, with 9 bases that match TRBD1. CDR3 length: 15 residues. V trimming: 7 bases; J trimming: 4 bases; junction bases outside the gene matches: 8. Looked up from germline, CDR1 is MDHEN and CDR2 is SYDVKM. This CDR3 is CASNYRGPFGNTIYF. The CDR3 DNA reads TGTGCCAGCAACTACAGGGGGCCGTTCGGAAACACCATATATTTT. Together with reference TRBV28 and TRBJ1-3, the CDR3 gives the full variable domain: DVKVTQSSRYLVKRTGEKVFLECVQDMDHENMFWYRQDPGLGLRLIYFSYDVKMKEKGDIPEGYSVSREKKERFSLILESASTNQTSMYLCASNYRGPFGNTIYFGEGSWLTVV.

This clonotype was recorded many times. The genes are TRBV11-2 and TRBJ1-1; tentatively, D is TRBD1 (6 bases). Germline-derived CDR1 and CDR2 are SGHAT and FQNNGV. The CDR3 sequence is 18 residues long. V lost 2 bases, J lost 0 bases, and 19 bases lay in between. The CDR3 region has the DNA TGTGCCAGCAGCTTACGACCGAGACAGGCGACTATGAACACTGAAGCTTTCTTT. Protein: CASSLRPRQATMNTEAFF.

This clonotype was seen repeatedly, ten times or more. The chain combines TRBV4-1 with TRBJ1-2; possible D gene TRBD1, 5 bases. The V end lost 0 bases, the J end lost 4 bases, and 15 bases lay between the germline ends. The germline V gene encodes CDR1 MGHRA and CDR2 YSYEKL. The CDR3 totals 16 residues. The CDR3 spells CASSQDERQGAYGYTF. Written as DNA, the CDR3 is TGCGCCAGCAGCCAAGATGAAAGGCAGGGTGCCTATGGCTACACCTTC.

This clonotype was counted ten times or more. V gene TRBV20-1 combines with J gene TRBJ1-1; tentative D call: TRBD1 (5 bases). CDR1 and CDR2 from the germline V gene are DFQATT and SNEGSKA (reference sequence). Trimming took off 0 bases at V and 4 bases at J, with 15 bases between the two ends. This CDR3 is 15 amino acids long. The CDR3 here is CSAREAKGSVTEAFF. CDR3 coding DNA: TGCAGTGCTAGAGAGGCAAAGGGGAGTGTCACTGAAGCTTTCTTT.

This clonotype was seen at least ten times. The genes are TRBV12-3 or TRBV12-4 and TRBJ2-2; 8 bases agree with TRBD2. With V trimmed by 5 bases and J by 4 bases, 6 bases remained unmatched. The CDR3 is made up of 15 amino acids. The CDR3 spells CASSPSGGPTGELFF. Written as DNA, the CDR3 is TGTGCCAGCAGTCCATCGGGGGGGCCCACCGGGGAGCTGTTTTTT.

This clonotype came up many times. This chain links TRBV6-2 or TRBV6-3 with TRBJ2-6, with a tentative D call TRBD2 (5 bases). Germline loops: CDR1 MNHEY, CDR2 SVGEGT. V lost 5 bases to trimming and J lost 2 bases, with 13 bases between them. This CDR3 is 16 amino acids long. In DNA form, the CDR3 reads TGTGCCAGCAGTACCCCCCCGGGAACTGGGGCCAACGTCCTGACTTTC. It encodes CASSTPPGTGANVLTF.

This chain joins TRBV30 and TRBJ1-1; D possibly corresponds to TRBD1 (6 bases). Per germline, CDR1 GTSNPN and CDR2 SVGIG (reference sequence). The CDR3 is made up of 12 amino acids. Trimming stripped 5 bases from V and 1 base from J, with 8 bases between. CDR3 sequence (DNA): TGTGCCTGGGAGGGACAGAACACTGAAGCTTTCTTT. It translates to CAWEGQNTEAFF.

This clonotype was counted a few times. This chain links TRBV20-1 with TRBJ2-7; no clear D gene. The germline V gene has CDR1 DFQATT and CDR2 SNEGSKA (reference sequence). CDR3 length: 15 residues. V lost 0 bases, J lost 3 bases, and 15 bases lay in between. This chain's CDR3 is CSARDAPPSDYEQYF. As DNA, the CDR3 is TGCAGTGCTAGAGATGCTCCCCCTTCGGACTACGAGCAGTACTTC.

This clonotype was observed a few times. The V gene is TRBV5-1, the J gene TRBJ1-3; D gene unclear. This CDR3 region has 16 residues. Germline values: CDR1 SGHRS, CDR2 YFSETQ. The V and J ends lost 1 base and 0 bases respectively, with 11 bases between them. The CDR3 reads CASSLHGPFSGNTIYF. The CDR3 DNA follows: TGCGCCAGCAGCTTGCATGGTCCCTTCTCTGGAAACACCATATATTTT.